This T cell receptor beta chain was retrieved from a study of radiation and T cells in renal cell carcinoma. Measured with immunoSEQ multiplex PCR; TCRdb has only the in-frame clones, and not every one. The table includes around 9,000 clones, approximately 58% detected once. The treatment denotes: treatment-naive control, cytoreductive nephrectomy. This renal cell carcinoma was of the clear cell type. Trimming left V 5 bases short and J 6 bases short, with 13 bases between. This CDR3 is built from 14 residues. CDR1 and CDR2 (germline): SEHNR, FQNEAQ (reference sequence). The sample consisted of tumor tissue, taken from a patient whose treatment was nephrectomy without radiotherapy. This TCR derives from a man aged 60-69 years with renal cell carcinoma. This chain connects TRBV7-9 to TRBJ1-4; D unclear. CDR3 residues: CASSLGLGYEKLFF. In nucleotides, the CDR3 is TGTGCCAGCAGCCTAGGGCTTGGCTATGAAAAACTGTTTTTT.